These 20 T cell receptor beta chains were sequenced from one sample in a study of T-cell reconstitution after alpha-beta-depleted transplantation in children. Molecular barcoding with unique molecular identifiers was used for the TCRbeta library. TCRdb redid the calling of the PCR reads with MiXCR, one entry per CDR3 protein. This sample yields nearly 200,000 distinct CDR3 sequences, of which 6.3% are seen a single time; 4.5% belongs to the top ten. This sample comprised PBMCs, obtained before TCRalphabeta/CD19-depleted stem cell transplant. Receptors were obtained from a girl less than two years old with combined immunodeficiency, due to receive a stem cell transplant.

This clonotype was recorded many times. CDR3 DNA sequence: TGCAGTTTCCTTTCAGGGGACACCGGGGAGCTGTTTTTT. Residues: CSFLSGDTGELFF. This chain links TRBV20-1 with TRBJ2-2; a weak D match, TRBD1 (6 bases). Per germline, CDR1 DFQATT and CDR2 SNEGSKA (reference sequence). V dropped 8 bases and J dropped 3 bases, with 13 bases sitting between them. The CDR3 totals 13 residues.

This clonotype came up many times. This chain connects TRBV4-1 to TRBJ2-3; TRBD2 aligns across 13 bases. The CDR3 runs to 16 residues. Germline CDR1 reads MGHRA; CDR2 reads YSYEKL. Losses at the gene ends were 2 bases for V and 7 bases for J; bases not matched to a gene: 6. The CDR3 DNA reads as TGCGCCAGCAGCCAACAGACTAGCGGGGGGATAAATACGCAGTATTTT. This encodes CASSQQTSGGINTQYF.

V is TRBV11-2 and J is TRBJ1-5; D not resolved. Per the germline V gene, CDR1 is SGHAT and CDR2 is FQNNGV. Trimming removed 0 bases at V and 5 bases at J, with 8 bases between. CDR3 length: 14 residues. For the CDR3, the DNA is TGTGCCAGCAGCTTAGACAGCCGAGATCAGCCCCAGCATTTT. Translated, it gives CASSLDSRDQPQHF.

This clonotype was detected many times. The chain combines TRBV3-1 with TRBJ2-1, with 9 bases lining up with TRBD2. The V gene's germline CDR1 is LGHDT and CDR2 YNNKEL (reference sequence). The CDR3 loop spans 13 amino acids. Losses at the gene ends were 1 base for V and 9 bases for J; bases not matched to a gene: 1. The CDR3 protein is CASSQGAGGEQFF. CDR3 DNA: TGTGCCAGCAGCCAAGGAGCGGGGGGTGAGCAGTTCTTC.

This clonotype was seen many times. The chain is built from TRBV7-2 and TRBJ2-7; D not certain. This CDR3 has 15 residues. Germline V gene sequence: CDR1 SGHTA, CDR2 FQGNSA. V lost 1 base and J lost 6, with 16 bases in between. CDR3 sequence: CASSLGVVPTGEQYF. For the CDR3, the DNA is TGTGCCAGCAGCTTAGGAGTAGTGCCAACGGGCGAGCAGTACTTC. Variable domain in full (rest from reference TRBV7-2 and TRBJ2-7): GAGVSQSPSNKVTEKGKDVELRCDPISGHTALYWYRQSLGQGLEFLIYFQGNSAPDKSGLPSDRFSAERTGGSVSTLTIQRTQQEDSAVYLCASSLGVVPTGEQYFGPGTRLTVT.

This clonotype was picked up many times. J is TRBJ2-1 and V is TRBV9, with a possible D match to TRBD2 (6 bases). There are 13 residues in the CDR3. V was shortened by 8 bases and J by 1 base, with 10 bases between the two germline ends. Per germline, CDR1 SGDLS and CDR2 YYNGEE. CDR3 in DNA: TGTGCCAGGAAGGGACTTTCCTACAATGAGCAGTTCTTC. Translating it yields CARKGLSYNEQFF.

There are many counts of this clonotype. This chain uses TRBV6-5 with TRBJ1-4; D remains ambiguous. The germline V and J ends were trimmed by 2 bases and 8 bases, with 12 bases remaining between them. This CDR3 is built from 14 residues. Germline assignment: CDR1 MNHEY and CDR2 SVGAGI. CDR3 in DNA: TGTGCCAGCAGTTACCTGCCGAATTCAGAAAAACTGTTTTTT. This encodes CASSYLPNSEKLFF.

This clonotype was detected only a few times. CDR3 protein: CASRGQETQYF. The CDR3 DNA reads TGTGCCAGCAGGGGTCAAGAGACCCAGTACTTC. The chain links TRBV12-3 or TRBV12-4 to TRBJ2-5; D is unclear. The CDR3 runs to 11 residues. V lost 6 bases and J 2 bases, leaving 4 bases between the germline ends.

The chain couples TRBV29-1 to TRBJ2-1, with 15 bases that match TRBD2. From germline, CDR1 is SQVTM and CDR2 ANQGSEA. This CDR3 has 17 residues. V lost 4 bases to trimming and J lost 2 bases; unmatched junction nucleotides: 6. The CDR3 DNA reads as TGCAGCGTTGGGGGACTAGCGGGGGGCCCGACCTACAATGAGCAGTTCTTC. Protein product: CSVGGLAGGPTYNEQFF.

The rearrangement links TRBV29-1 to TRBJ2-1; 13 nucleotides match TRBD2. The germline V gene has CDR1 SQVTM and CDR2 ANQGSEA. CDR3 length: 15 residues. The V and J ends lost 7 bases and 9 bases, in that order; junction bases with no gene match: 12. CDR3: CSASILAGGDGEQFF. In nucleotides, the CDR3 is TGCAGCGCTTCCATACTAGCGGGGGGGGACGGTGAGCAGTTCTTC.

This clonotype was picked up many times. The chain employs TRBV6-4 and TRBJ2-3; TRBD2 agrees at 13 bases. The germline V gene encodes CDR1 MRHNA and CDR2 SNTAGT. J lost 0 bases, V lost 6 bases, and 12 bases had no gene match. This CDR3 is built from 19 residues. The CDR3 DNA reads as TGTGCCAGCAGGGCACTAGCGGGGGGGCACTTTTCTAGCACAGATACGCAGTATTTT. Its protein is CASRALAGGHFSSTDTQYF.

The sample holds many counts of this clonotype. This rearrangement joins TRBV9 to TRBJ2-7, with 9 positions matching TRBD2. CDR3 size: 15 residues. Per germline, CDR1 SGDLS and CDR2 YYNGEE. V lost 0 bases and J lost 7; bases outside the gene matches: 8. The CDR3 protein is CASSVGSSGGNEQYF. DNA of the CDR3: TGTGCCAGCAGCGTAGGGAGTAGCGGGGGTAATGAGCAGTACTTC. The whole variable domain, remainder taken from reference TRBV9 and TRBJ2-7, is DSGVTQTPKHLITATGQRVTLRCSPRSGDLSVYWYQQSLDQGLQFLIQYYNGEERAKGNILERFSAQQFPDLHSELNLSSLELGDSALYFCASSVGSSGGNEQYFGPGTRLTVT.

This clonotype was detected many times. The chain joins TRBV29-1 to TRBJ1-2; 9 positions agree with TRBD1. The CDR3 totals 15 residues. Germline lookup yields CDR1 SQVTM and CDR2 ANQGSEA. V shed 0 bases, J shed 3 bases, and the junction held 5 bases outside the gene matches. In DNA, the CDR3 is TGCAGCGTTGAAGATCTCGGACAGGGGTACTATGGCTACACCTTC. Its translation: CSVEDLGQGYYGYTF.

This clonotype was detected ten times or more. The chain employs TRBV20-1 and TRBJ2-2; D gene unclear. Trimming shortened V by 6 bases and J by 1 base, and 9 bases separated the two germline ends. The CDR3 loop spans 13 amino acids. The germline CDR1 and CDR2 sequences are DFQATT and SNEGSKA (reference sequence). The CDR3 is CSALHWNTGELFF. The DNA for the CDR3 is TGCAGTGCCCTGCACTGGAACACCGGGGAGCTGTTTTTT.

This clonotype was seen ten or more times. The rearrangement uses TRBV5-6 and TRBJ2-3; no reliable D call. In germline, CDR1 is SGHDT, CDR2 YYEEEE. The V end was cut by 0 bases, the J end by 6 bases, with 20 bases between. This CDR3 has 17 residues. The CDR3 is CASSLDYRVRAKDTQYF. DNA of the CDR3: TGTGCCAGCAGCTTGGACTACCGGGTACGAGCAAAGGATACGCAGTATTTT.

This clonotype was seen a few times. This chain links TRBV19 with TRBJ2-7, with 8 bases identical to TRBD2. In germline, CDR1 is LNHDA, CDR2 SQIVND (reference sequence). The CDR3 is 15 amino acids. V lost 3 bases, J lost 5 bases, and 9 bases stayed unmatched. The chain's CDR3 is CASSIAEAGVHEQYF. The CDR3 DNA follows: TGTGCCAGTAGTATTGCCGAAGCGGGAGTCCACGAGCAGTACTTC.

This clonotype was counted at least ten times. The chain uses TRBV25-1 and TRBJ2-7; possibly TRBD1 for D (5 bases). This CDR3 contains 11 residues. Looked up from germline, CDR1 is MGHDK and CDR2 is SYGVNS. V lost 4 bases and J lost 5, with 6 bases in between. The chain's CDR3 is CASSVRDEQYF. The CDR3 region has the DNA TGTGCCAGCAGTGTCAGGGACGAGCAGTACTTC.

This clonotype was recorded many times. The chain has TRBV6-1 and TRBJ2-7; TRBD1 matches at 8 bases. The ends lost 5 bases at V and 3 bases at J; junction bases unmatched: 6. Germline V gene lookup returns CDR1 MNHNS and CDR2 SASEGT. This CDR3 contains 14 residues. For the CDR3, the DNA is TGTGCCAGCAGTCCCCGGGACAGGTACTACGAGCAGTACTTC. This sequence encodes CASSPRDRYYEQYF.

There are many counts of this clonotype. This sequence joins TRBV12-3 or TRBV12-4 and TRBJ2-7; D is perhaps TRBD2 (7 bases). CDR3 length: 13 residues. Trimming cost V 8 bases and J 5 bases, with 16 bases left between them. As DNA, the CDR3 is TGTGCCAGCCGGGGGGCGGGAGCCCACGAGCAGTACTTC. Translating gives CASRGAGAHEQYF.

At least ten counts were recorded for this clonotype. CDR3 residues: CASSFYGGTRGYEQYF. CDR3 DNA: TGTGCCAGCAGCTTCTACGGGGGGACAAGAGGTTACGAGCAGTACTTC. V usage is TRBV7-2 and J usage is TRBJ2-7; the D gene is possibly TRBD2 (7 bases). Germline V gives CDR1 SGHTA, CDR2 FQGNSA. V shed 3 bases and J shed 4 bases, with 19 bases lying between them. The CDR3 covers 16 residues.